The 6 T cell receptor beta chains reported below all come from one sample, sequenced in a study of Graves' ophthalmopathy and Graves' hyperthyroidism. Amplified material comprised TCR beta CDR3 regions derived from RNA transcripts. HTBI primers were employed in first-round RT-PCR, then a second-round multiplex PCR followed. From the multiplex PCR reads, TCRdb called clonotypes with MiXCR, one entry per CDR3 protein. The data contain around 400,000 distinct CDR3 sequences, under 25% of them singletons. Sequencing was done on a sample of peripheral blood. The receptor set was obtained from a woman aged 18 to 35 with stable Graves' hyperthyroidism.

This clonotype was seen many times. The chain uses TRBV2 and TRBJ2-7; 9 nucleotides align to TRBD1. With V trimmed by 5 bases and J by 3 bases, 8 bases remained unmatched. The CDR3 has 15 amino acids. From germline, CDR1 is SNHLY and CDR2 FYNNEI. The CDR3 is CASSPTRQGDYEQYF. The CDR3, as DNA: TGTGCCAGCAGTCCCACCAGACAGGGGGACTACGAGCAGTACTTC. The full variable domain, completed using reference TRBV2 and TRBJ2-7, is EPEVTQTPSHQVTQMGQEVILRCVPISNHLYFYWYRQILGQKVEFLVSFYNNEISEKSEIFDDQFSVERPDGSNFTLKIRSTKLEDSAMYFCASSPTRQGDYEQYFGPGTRLTVT.

This clonotype was found many times. The chain has TRBV24-1 and TRBJ1-2; possible D gene TRBD1, 5 bases. With 2 bases removed from V and 4 bases from J, the gap between germline ends came to 16 bases. The length of the CDR3 is 16 residues. Germline V gene lookup returns CDR1 KGHDR and CDR2 SFDVKD. The CDR3 region is CATSDSHPRGSYGYTF. The DNA for the CDR3 is TGTGCCACCAGTGATTCACACCCTAGGGGAAGCTATGGCTACACCTTC.

This clonotype occurred many times. The genes are TRBV2 and TRBJ1-1; 7 bases agree with TRBD1. This CDR3 has 14 residues. The trim removed 7 bases at V and 3 bases at J, leaving 8 bases unmatched. Germline CDR1 and CDR2: SNHLY and FYNNEI. CDR3 sequence (DNA): TGTGCCAGCACTGTTTCAGGGGGGGACACTGAAGCTTTCTTT. It yields the protein CASTVSGGDTEAFF.

This clonotype was seen many times. The chain combines TRBV2 with TRBJ2-7, with D possibly TRBD2 on 5 matching bases. The CDR3 length is 13 residues. Between the trimmed V and J ends, which lost 9 bases and 5 bases, there was a span of 17 bases. Germline V CDR1 and CDR2: SNHLY, FYNNEI. The DNA of the CDR3 is TGTGCCAGTACATCAACGGGGTCGGACGAGCAGTACTTC. Protein: CASTSTGSDEQYF.

In this sample, this clonotype turned up many times. The rearrangement joins TRBV6-2 or TRBV6-3 to TRBJ1-1, with D possibly matching TRBD1 (5 bases). Germline V gene data show CDR1 as MNHEY and CDR2 as SVGEGT. V was pared by 4 bases and J by 1 base, with 7 bases between. This CDR3 is 13 amino acids long. The CDR3 DNA reads TGTGCCAGCAGTTCCAGGGAGAACACTGAAGCTTTCTTT. It codes for CASSSRENTEAFF.

This clonotype showed up just a few times. This chain joins TRBV19 and TRBJ1-2; D call uncertain. The V gene lost 8 bases and the J gene lost 0 bases, with 25 bases spanning the gap. CDR3 size: 18 residues. CDR1 and CDR2 (germline): LNHDA, SQIVND (reference sequence). The DNA for the CDR3 is TGTGCCAGTCAATCCCCCGCCACTTCCCTCCATTCTAACTATGGCTACACCTTC. It specifies CASQSPATSLHSNYGYTF. Together with reference TRBV19 and TRBJ1-2, the CDR3 gives the full variable domain: DGGITQSPKYLFRKEGQNVTLSCEQNLNHDAMYWYRQDPGQGLRLIYYSQIVNDFQKGDIAEGYSVSREKKESFPLTVTSAQKNPTAFYLCASQSPATSLHSNYGYTFGSGTRLTVV.